Only a few counts were recorded for the clone carrying this T cell receptor (beta chain). Its specificity is unknown. This entry comes from a study of blood T cells in healthy people across ages. Broader study findings: Aged donors had fewer naive CD4+ cells and lower diversity than long-lived donors. Per million T cells, TCR beta diversity dropped about linearly as age rose.

Each donor had around 10 milliliters of peripheral blood drawn. Then a second PCR, running roughly 7 to 11 cycles, was carried out with a sample-barcoded 5' primer and a J-beta primer mix. Each cDNA molecule received a tag from a template-switch adaptor that had 12 random nucleotides. In TCRdb, the 5' RACE reads were re-called with MiXCR into one record per CDR3 protein. Of roughly 2 million distinct CDR3 sequences detected, 40% to 55% appear once; the ten largest clones hold more than 2%. CDR1 and CDR2 (germline): DFQATT, SNEGSKA (reference sequence). The CDR3 loop spans 14 amino acids. The sample consisted of blood. The source of this sequence is a woman aged 35 to 49 in good health. The chain uses TRBV20-1 and TRBJ2-4; possible D gene TRBD2, 6 bases. Gene TRBJ2-5 matches the end of the DNA better, so the J call may be wrong. CDR3 in DNA: TGCAGTGCTATCGCGGGGAGGTTACAAGAGACCCAGTACTTC. Translating it yields CSAIAGRLQETQYF.